This T cell receptor beta chain was documented in a study of metastatic and nonmetastatic thyroid tumors. Study background: Where malignant and benign thyroid patients were concerned, repertoires were compared across blood and tumor or nodule tissue. Study-wide points: According to reports, the diversity of TCR beta was significantly higher in malignant thyroid tumors than in benign nodules, and this held in both blood and tumor samples.

Notes on this clone: Its cognate antigen is unknown. The junction differs from germline at one of its ends, possibly a read error.

Per the authors' pipeline: A distant-metastasis classifier for papillary thyroid cancer was built using CDR3 differences across clinicopathological groups. TCRdb reanalyzed the PCR reads with MiXCR. The authors' filters were not applied to this entry. This table has around 24,000 clones, roughly 25% appearing once. The CDR3 is 15 amino acids. The germline V gene has CDR1 LGHNA and CDR2 YSLEER. Thyroid surgery was preceded by no treatment in any patient. Sequencing was done on a sample of tumor tissue. The chain uses TRBV4-3 and TRBJ2-7; D is uncertain. This receptor was identified in a male donor with papillary thyroid cancer or a benign thyroid nodule (not recorded which). Some clones in this sample may be carry-over from other donors' samples. CDR3 region: CATSQGLSGSYEQYF. The CDR3 region has the DNA TGCGCCACCAGCCAAGGGCTATCGGGCTCCTACGAGCAGTACTTC.